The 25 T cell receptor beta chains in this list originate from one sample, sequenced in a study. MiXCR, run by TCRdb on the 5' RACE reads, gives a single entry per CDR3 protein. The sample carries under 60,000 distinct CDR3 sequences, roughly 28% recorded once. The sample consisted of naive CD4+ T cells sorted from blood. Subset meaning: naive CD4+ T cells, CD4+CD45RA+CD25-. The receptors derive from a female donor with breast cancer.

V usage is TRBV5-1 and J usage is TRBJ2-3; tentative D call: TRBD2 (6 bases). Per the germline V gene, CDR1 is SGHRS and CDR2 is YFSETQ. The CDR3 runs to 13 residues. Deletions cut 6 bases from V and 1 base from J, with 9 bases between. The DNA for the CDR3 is TGCGCCAGCAATTCGGGAGGCACAGATACGCAGTATTTT. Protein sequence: CASNSGGTDTQYF.

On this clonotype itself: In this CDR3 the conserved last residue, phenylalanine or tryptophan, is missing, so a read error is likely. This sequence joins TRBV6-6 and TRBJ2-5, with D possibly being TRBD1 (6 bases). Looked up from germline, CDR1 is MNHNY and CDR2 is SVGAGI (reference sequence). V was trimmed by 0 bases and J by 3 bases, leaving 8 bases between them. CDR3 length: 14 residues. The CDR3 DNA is TGTGCCAGCAGTTACTCCAGGGGTAAAGAGACCCAGTACCTC. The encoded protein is CASSYSRGKETQYL.

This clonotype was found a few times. This CDR3 reads CASSLGRGNYGYTF. In DNA form, the CDR3 reads TGTGCCAGCAGCTTGGGAAGGGGGAACTATGGCTACACCTTC. The chain links TRBV5-6 to TRBJ1-2; D may be TRBD1 (6 bases). V was shortened by 0 bases and J by 2 bases, with 8 bases between the two germline ends. Germline V gene sequence: CDR1 SGHDT, CDR2 YYEEEE. This CDR3 has 14 residues.

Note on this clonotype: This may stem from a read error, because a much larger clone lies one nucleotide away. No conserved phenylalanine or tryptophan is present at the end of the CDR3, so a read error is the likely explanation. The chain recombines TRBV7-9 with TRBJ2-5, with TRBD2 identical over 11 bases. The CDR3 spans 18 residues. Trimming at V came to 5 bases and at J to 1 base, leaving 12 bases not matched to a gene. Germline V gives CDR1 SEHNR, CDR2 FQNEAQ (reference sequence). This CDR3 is CASSPPKRLAGTQETQYL. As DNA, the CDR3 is TGTGCCAGCAGCCCACCAAAGCGACTAGCGGGGACCCAAGAGACCCAGTACCTC.

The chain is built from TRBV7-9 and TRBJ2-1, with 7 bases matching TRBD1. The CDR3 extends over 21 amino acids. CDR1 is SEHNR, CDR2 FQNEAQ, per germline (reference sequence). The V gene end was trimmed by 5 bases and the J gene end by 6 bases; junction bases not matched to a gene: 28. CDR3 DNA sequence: TGTGCCAGCAGCCGACAGGGTGTCGTAACGCGGGTTTATGGCGGCCTCAATGAGCAGTTCTTC. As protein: CASSRQGVVTRVYGGLNEQFF.

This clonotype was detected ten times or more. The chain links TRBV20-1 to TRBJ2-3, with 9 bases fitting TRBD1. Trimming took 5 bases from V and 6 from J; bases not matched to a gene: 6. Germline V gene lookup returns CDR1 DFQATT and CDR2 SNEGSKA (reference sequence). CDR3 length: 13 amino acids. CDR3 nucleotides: TGCAGTGCTTCCGGGACAGGGATGGATACGCAGTATTTT. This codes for CSASGTGMDTQYF.

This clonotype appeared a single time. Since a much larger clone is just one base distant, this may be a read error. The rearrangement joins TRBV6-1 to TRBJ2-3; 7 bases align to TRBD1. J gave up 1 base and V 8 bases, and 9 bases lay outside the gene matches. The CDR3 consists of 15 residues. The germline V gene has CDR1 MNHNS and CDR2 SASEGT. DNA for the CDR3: TGTGCCAGCGGGCCCAACAGGGGTGGCACAGATACGCAGTATTTT. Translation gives CASGPNRGGTDTQYF.

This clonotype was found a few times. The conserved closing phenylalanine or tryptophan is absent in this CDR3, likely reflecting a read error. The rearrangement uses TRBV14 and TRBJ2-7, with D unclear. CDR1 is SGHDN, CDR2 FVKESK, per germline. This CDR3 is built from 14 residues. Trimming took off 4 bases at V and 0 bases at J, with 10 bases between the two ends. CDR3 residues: CASSPRWSSYEQYS. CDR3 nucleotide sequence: TGTGCCAGCAGCCCTAGATGGTCCTCCTACGAGCAGTACTCC.

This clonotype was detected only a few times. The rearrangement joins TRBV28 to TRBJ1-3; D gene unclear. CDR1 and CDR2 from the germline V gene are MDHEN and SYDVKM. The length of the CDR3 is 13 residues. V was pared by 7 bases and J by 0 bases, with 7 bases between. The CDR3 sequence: CASKTLSGNTIYF. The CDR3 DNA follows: TGTGCCAGCAAGACCCTCTCTGGAAACACCATATATTTT.

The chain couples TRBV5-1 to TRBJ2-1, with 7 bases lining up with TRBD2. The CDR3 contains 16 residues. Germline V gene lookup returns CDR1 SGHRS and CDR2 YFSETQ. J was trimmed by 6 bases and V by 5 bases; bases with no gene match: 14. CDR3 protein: CASRTAPAGEANEQFF. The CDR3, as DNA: TGCGCCAGCAGAACTGCCCCGGCGGGGGAAGCCAATGAGCAGTTCTTC.

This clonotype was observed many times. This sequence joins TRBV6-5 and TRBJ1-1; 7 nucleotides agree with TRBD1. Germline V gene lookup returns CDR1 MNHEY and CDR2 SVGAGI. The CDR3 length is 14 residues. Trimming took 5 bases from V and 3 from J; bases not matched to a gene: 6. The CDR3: CASSTGAWYTEAFF. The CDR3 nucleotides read TGTGCCAGCAGTACAGGGGCTTGGTACACTGAAGCTTTCTTT.

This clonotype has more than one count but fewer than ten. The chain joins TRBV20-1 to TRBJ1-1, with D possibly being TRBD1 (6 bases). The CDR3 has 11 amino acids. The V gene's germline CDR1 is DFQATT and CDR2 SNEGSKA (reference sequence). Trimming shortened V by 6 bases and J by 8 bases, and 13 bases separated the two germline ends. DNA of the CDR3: TGCAGTGCGCAGGACAGCAGAGAAGCTTTCTTT. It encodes CSAQDSREAFF.

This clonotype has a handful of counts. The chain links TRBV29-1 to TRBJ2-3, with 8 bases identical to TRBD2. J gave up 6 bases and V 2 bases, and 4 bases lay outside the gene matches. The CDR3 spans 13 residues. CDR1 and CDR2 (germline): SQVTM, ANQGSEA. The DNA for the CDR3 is TGCAGCGTTGAACTAGCGGGTTGGGATACGCAGTATTTT. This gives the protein CSVELAGWDTQYF.

For the CDR3, the DNA is TGTGCCAGCAGCTTGGGCGGGACTAAAGAGACCCAGTACTTC. It is translated as CASSLGGTKETQYF. The chain joins TRBV7-2 to TRBJ2-5; TRBD2 matches at 7 bases. The CDR3 consists of 14 residues. V was clipped by 3 bases and J by 3 bases; unmatched bases: 4. CDR1 and CDR2 from the germline V gene are SGHTA and FQGNSA.

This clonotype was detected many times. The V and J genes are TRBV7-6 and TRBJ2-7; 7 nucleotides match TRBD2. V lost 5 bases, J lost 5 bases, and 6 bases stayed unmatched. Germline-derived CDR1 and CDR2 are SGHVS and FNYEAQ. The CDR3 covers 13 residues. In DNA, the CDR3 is TGTGCCAGCAGCCCTACTAGCGCTAACGAGCAGTACTTC. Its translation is CASSPTSANEQYF.

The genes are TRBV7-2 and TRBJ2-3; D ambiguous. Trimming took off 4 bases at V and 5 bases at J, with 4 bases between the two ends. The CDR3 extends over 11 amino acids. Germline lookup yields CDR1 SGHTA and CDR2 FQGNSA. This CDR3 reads CASSSRDTQYF. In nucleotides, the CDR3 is TGTGCCAGCAGCTCCCGAGATACGCAGTATTTT. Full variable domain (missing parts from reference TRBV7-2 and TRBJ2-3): GAGVSQSPSNKVTEKGKDVELRCDPISGHTALYWYRQSLGQGLEFLIYFQGNSAPDKSGLPSDRFSAERTGGSVSTLTIQRTQQEDSAVYLCASSSRDTQYFGPGTRLTVL.

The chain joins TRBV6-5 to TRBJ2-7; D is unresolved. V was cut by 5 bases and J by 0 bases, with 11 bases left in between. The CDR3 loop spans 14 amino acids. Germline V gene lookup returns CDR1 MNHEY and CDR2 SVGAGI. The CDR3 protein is CASSDFTSSYEQYF. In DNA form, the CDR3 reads TGTGCCAGCAGTGACTTTACGAGCTCCTACGAGCAGTACTTC.

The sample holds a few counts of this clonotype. CDR3 DNA: TGTGCCAGCAGCACGCTCGGGACTAGCACAGATACGCAGTATTTT. Its protein product is CASSTLGTSTDTQYF. The chain has TRBV5-6 and TRBJ2-3; a possible D gene is TRBD2 (6 bases). Per germline, CDR1 SGHDT and CDR2 YYEEEE. V was clipped by 4 bases and J by 0 bases, with 12 bases between them. This CDR3 region has 15 residues.

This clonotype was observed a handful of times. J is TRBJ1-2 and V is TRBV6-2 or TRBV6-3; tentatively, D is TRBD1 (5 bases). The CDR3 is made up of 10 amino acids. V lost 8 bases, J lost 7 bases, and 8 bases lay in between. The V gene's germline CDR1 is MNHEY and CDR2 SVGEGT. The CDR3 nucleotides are TGTGCCAGCCGGGACTCTGGCTACACCTTC. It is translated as CASRDSGYTF.

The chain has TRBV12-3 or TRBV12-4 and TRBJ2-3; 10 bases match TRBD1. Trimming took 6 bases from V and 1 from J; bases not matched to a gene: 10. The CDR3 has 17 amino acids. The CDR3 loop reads CASRVSLGTGGTDTQYF. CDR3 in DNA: TGTGCCAGCAGAGTATCGCTTGGGACAGGGGGCACAGATACGCAGTATTTT.

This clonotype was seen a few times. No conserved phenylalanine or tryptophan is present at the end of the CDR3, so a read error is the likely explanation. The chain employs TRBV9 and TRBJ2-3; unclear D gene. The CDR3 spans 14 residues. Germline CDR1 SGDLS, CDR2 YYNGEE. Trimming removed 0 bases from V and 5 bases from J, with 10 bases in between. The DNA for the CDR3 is TGTGCCAGCAGCGTAGCGGTCGCTAGAGATACGCAGTATCTT. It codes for CASSVAVARDTQYL.

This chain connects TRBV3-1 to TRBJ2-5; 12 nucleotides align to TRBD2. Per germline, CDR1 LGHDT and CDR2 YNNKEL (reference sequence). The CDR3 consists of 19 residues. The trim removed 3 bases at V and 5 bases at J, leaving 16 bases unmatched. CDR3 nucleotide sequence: TGTGCCAGCAGCCAGGGCCCCCCTAGCGGGAGGGCCCTCGGGGAGACCCAGTACTTC. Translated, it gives CASSQGPPSGRALGETQYF.

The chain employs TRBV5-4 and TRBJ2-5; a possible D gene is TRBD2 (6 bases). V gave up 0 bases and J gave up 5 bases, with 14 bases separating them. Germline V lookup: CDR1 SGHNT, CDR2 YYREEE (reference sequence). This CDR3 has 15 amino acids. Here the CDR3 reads CASSLGSGVSETQYF. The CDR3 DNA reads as TGTGCCAGCAGCTTGGGATCGGGAGTGAGCGAGACCCAGTACTTC.

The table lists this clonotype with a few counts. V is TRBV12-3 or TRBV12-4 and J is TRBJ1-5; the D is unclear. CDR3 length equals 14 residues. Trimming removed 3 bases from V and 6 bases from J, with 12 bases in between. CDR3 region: CASSFSSQGQPQHF. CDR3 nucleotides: TGTGCCAGCAGTTTCTCGTCTCAAGGTCAGCCCCAGCATTTT.

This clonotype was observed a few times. CDR3 sequence: CATTRGGEETQYF. CDR3 sequence (DNA): TGTGCCACGACGCGGGGGGGCGAAGAGACCCAGTACTTC. The V gene is TRBV15, the J gene TRBJ2-5; TRBD2 matches at 9 bases. The junction had 5 bases not matched to a gene; V was cut back by 9 bases and J by 3 bases. Germline V lookup: CDR1 LNHNV, CDR2 YYDKDF (reference sequence). This CDR3 is 13 amino acids long. Looking up the rest from reference TRBV15 and TRBJ2-5 gives the full variable domain: DAMVIQNPRYQVTQFGKPVTLSCSQTLNHNVMYWYQQKSSQAPKLLFHYYDKDFNNEADTPDNFQSRRPNTSFCFLDIRSPGLGDTAMYLCATTRGGEETQYFGPGTRLLVL.